This T cell receptor (beta chain) was identified in a study of blood T cell repertoires in COVID-19. Across the study: Acute-phase and convalescent COVID-19 samples originated in the United States, Italy and Spain. From T cells, B-cell-depleted T cells, or PBMCs came the material, which was cDNA or gDNA.

Per the study methods: Using reference gene primer amplification, nucleated cell counts were estimated. Clones were read by immunoSEQ multiplex PCR, and TCRdb kept only the in-frame ones, dropping some. V, J and clone size derive from that table, while D and trimming were established from the DNA sequence. The table includes 130,000 to 150,000 clones, approximately 84% detected once. Cohorts were based on clinical histories the participants reported. Germline-derived CDR1 and CDR2 are SGDLS and YYNGEE. CDR3 length equals 16 residues. Trimming shortened V by 3 bases and J by 5 bases, and 15 bases separated the two germline ends.

This TCR was sampled from a man aged 35-49 years with acute COVID-19. What was sequenced was PBMCs or T cells enriched from blood (not recorded which). The rearrangement joins TRBV9 to TRBJ1-6, with a possible D match to TRBD1 (5 bases). In nucleotides, the CDR3 is TGTGCCAGCAGCGGCGACGCGGACATAGATAATTCACCCCTCCACTTT. It yields the protein CASSGDADIDNSPLHF.